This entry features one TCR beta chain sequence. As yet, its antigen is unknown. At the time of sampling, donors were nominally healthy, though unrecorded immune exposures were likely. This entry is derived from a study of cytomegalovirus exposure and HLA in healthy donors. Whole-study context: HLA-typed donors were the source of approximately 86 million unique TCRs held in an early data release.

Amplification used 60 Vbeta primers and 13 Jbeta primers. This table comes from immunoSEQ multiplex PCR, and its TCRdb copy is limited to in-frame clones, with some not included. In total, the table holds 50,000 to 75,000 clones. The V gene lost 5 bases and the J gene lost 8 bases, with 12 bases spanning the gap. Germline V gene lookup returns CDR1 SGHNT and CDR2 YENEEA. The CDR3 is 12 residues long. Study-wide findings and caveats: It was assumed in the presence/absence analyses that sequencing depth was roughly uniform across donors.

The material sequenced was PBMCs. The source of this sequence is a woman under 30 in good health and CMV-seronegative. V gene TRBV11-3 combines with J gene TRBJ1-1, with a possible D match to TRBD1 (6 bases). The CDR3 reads CASSLHRVEAFF. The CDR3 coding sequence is TGTGCCAGCAGCCTGCACAGGGTCGAAGCTTTCTTT. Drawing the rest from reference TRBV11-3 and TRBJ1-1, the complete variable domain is EAGVVQSPRYKIIEKKQPVAFWCNPISGHNTLYWYLQNLGQGPELLIRYENEEAVDDSQLPKDRFSAERLKGVDSTLKIQPAELGDSAVYLCASSLHRVEAFFGQGTRLTVV.